This T cell receptor beta chain was identified during a study of T cells after yellow fever vaccination. The CDR3 extends over 14 amino acids. V lost 6 bases and J lost 5, with 15 bases in between. The germline gives CDR1 ENHRY, CDR2 SYGVKD. The sample holds a few counts of this clonotype. Study outcomes and limitations: The booster saw the reappearance of most primary-vaccination clones (around 95% CD4, roughly 87% CD8).

TCRdb re-analysed the 5' RACE reads in MiXCR, keeping a single row per CDR3 protein. The sample consists of about 96,000 distinct CDR3 sequences, over 8% of them appearing once. This rearrangement joins TRBV10-3 to TRBJ2-3; a weak D match, TRBD1 (6 bases). This clonotype was obtained from a man aged 18 to 30 who received the YFV17D yellow fever vaccine. This specimen was CD8+ T cells not binding an NS4B(214-222) dextramer, sorted from PBMCs, taken roughly 14 days after the first yellow fever vaccination. The CDR3, as DNA: TGTGCCATCAGACAGGCCCCAGGGGAAGATACGCAGTATTTT. Protein sequence: CAIRQAPGEDTQYF.